This T cell receptor (beta chain) originates from a study of shared clonotypes between healthy human individuals. The authors loaded about 200 ng DNA, tens of thousands of T cell genomes, into sorted-subset replicate PCRs. Some clones are missing from TCRdb's copy, which holds only in-frame ones; the method was immunoSEQ multiplex PCR. In the table there are about 2.4 million clones, 85% to 95% of which are singletons. Concerning this clone: Its antigen is not known. This same CDR3 is encoded by further DNA sequences in the sample.

Germline CDR1 reads SGHRS; CDR2 reads YFSETQ. The CDR3 spans 12 residues. Trimming took 0 bases from V and 4 from J, leaving 4 bases between them. Study-level results: Naive CD4 clonotypes overlapped across a handful of donors at approximately 5%. Generally, naive subsets (rather than memory subsets) showed larger estimated richness.

V gene TRBV5-1 combines with J gene TRBJ2-5, with unresolved D. The sample comprised naive CD4+ T cells sorted from blood. Subset: CD45RA+ positively selected. The receptor's source is a man aged 18 to 35 in good health. CDR3 in amino acids: CASSLEAETQYF. In nucleotides, the CDR3 is TGCGCCAGCAGCTTGGAAGCAGAGACCCAGTACTTC.